This is a list of T cell receptor beta chains from one sample in a study of blood T cell repertoires in COVID-19. The assay was immunoSEQ multiplex PCR, and TCRdb's table has in-frame clones only and misses some. The data contain around 100,000 clones, roughly nine tenths of them singletons. Sequencing was done on a sample of peripheral blood. Every receptor here comes from a woman aged 55-70 years with acute or convalescent COVID-19. Both conserved end residues are part of each CDR3. Fields, in order: D gene, clone size, J gene, V gene, CDR3 protein, CDR3 DNA. D genes are given only for firm matches. The size entry is marked missing in some rows and otherwise reads once, few, many or a size class.

NA NA TRBJ1-2 TRBV28 CASSFQYYGYTF TGTGCCAGCAGTTTCCAGTACTATGGCTACACCTTC
NA NA TRBJ2-1 TRBV11-2 CASSLAGAYNEQFF TGTGCCAGCAGCTTAGCGGGAGCCTACAATGAGCAGTTCTTC
NA NA TRBJ2-1 TRBV12-5 CASALGREQFF TGTGCTAGTGCCCTGGGGCGGGAGCAGTTCTTC
TRBD2 NA TRBJ2-1 TRBV6-5 CASSLAGVVDEQFF TGTGCCAGCAGCCTAGCGGGAGTGGTCGATGAGCAGTTCTTC
TRBD2 NA TRBJ2-1 TRBV10-1 CASSMGLAGFNEQFF TGCGCCAGCAGTATGGGACTAGCGGGGTTCAATGAGCAGTTCTTC
TRBD2 NA TRBJ2-1 TRBV27 CASSLFVAGGYNEQFF TGTGCCAGCAGTTTATTTGTGGCGGGAGGCTACAATGAGCAGTTCTTC
NA NA TRBJ2-2 TRBV5-6 CASSFSGTGELFF TGTGCCAGCAGCTTCAGCGGGACCGGGGAGCTGTTTTTT
NA once TRBJ1-4 TRBV7-9 CASSLQGPEKLFF TGTGCCAGCAGCTTGCAGGGGCCCGAAAAACTGTTTTTT
NA few TRBJ2-5 TRBV5-1 CASSYGQPQETQYF TGCGCCAGCAGCTATGGGCAGCCTCAAGAGACCCAGTACTTC
TRBD1 NA TRBJ1-5 TRBV19 CASSLIQGVKWPQHF TGTGCCAGTAGTCTTATACAGGGGGTTAAATGGCCCCAGCATTTT
NA NA TRBJ1-6 TRBV21-1 CASSKEAGFDNSPLHF TGTGCCAGCAGCAAAGAAGCAGGGTTTGATAATTCACCCCTCCACTTT
TRBD2 NA TRBJ2-2 TRBV30 CAWNSVLAGYLTGELFF TGTGCCTGGAACAGTGTCCTAGCGGGATATCTTACCGGGGAGCTGTTTTTT
TRBD1 NA TRBJ1-1 TRBV7-9 CASSLVRWDRGLVTEAFF TGTGCCAGCAGCTTAGTGAGGTGGGACAGGGGGCTGGTCACTGAAGCTTTCTTT
TRBD2 NA TRBJ2-2 TRBV7-8 CASRDRGVVTGELFF TGTGCCAGCAGGGATCGGGGGGTCGTTACCGGGGAGCTGTTTTTT
NA NA TRBJ1-1 TRBV6-2/TRBV6-3 CASSYSQINTEAFF TGTGCCAGCAGTTACTCCCAGATTAACACTGAAGCTTTCTTT
TRBD1 NA TRBJ1-1 TRBV28 CASSSRQGRKNTEAFF TGTGCCAGCAGTTCCCGACAGGGGAGGAAAAACACTGAAGCTTTCTTT
NA once TRBJ1-1 TRBV28 CASSPGEGDTEAFF TGTGCCAGCAGTCCAGGGGAGGGAGACACTGAAGCTTTCTTT
TRBD1 NA TRBJ1-5 TRBV3-1/TRBV3-2 CASSLGGSSNQPQHF TGTGCCAGCAGCCTAGGGGGCTCTAGCAATCAGCCCCAGCATTTT
TRBD2 NA TRBJ2-5 TRBV6-5 CASSYGRAGGETQYF TGTGCCAGCAGTTATGGGAGGGCCGGAGGAGAGACCCAGTACTTC
TRBD1 NA TRBJ1-2 TRBV18 CASSSGTGNYGYTF TGTGCCAGCTCGTCCGGGACAGGGAACTATGGCTACACCTTC
TRBD1 NA TRBJ1-3 TRBV13 CASSFTGEILSGNTIYF TGTGCCAGCAGCTTTACAGGGGAGATCCTCTCTGGAAACACCATATATTTT
TRBD1 few TRBJ1-1 TRBV5-1 CASSHGTGVMNTEAFF TGCGCCAGCAGCCACGGGACAGGGGTTATGAACACTGAAGCTTTCTTT
NA NA TRBJ1-5 TRBV30 CAWSAMGGRQPQHF TGTGCCTGGAGTGCTATGGGAGGGAGACAGCCCCAGCATTTT
NA NA TRBJ1-1 TRBV5-1 CASSFNRGSGEAFF TGCGCCAGCAGCTTTAATCGGGGTTCGGGTGAAGCTTTCTTT
NA NA TRBJ1-1 TRBV6-6 CASSFFRGETEAFF TGTGCCAGCAGTTTCTTCCGGGGGGAGACTGAAGCTTTCTTT
TRBD2 NA TRBJ2-1 TRBV2 CASSEGGRGEQFF TGTGCCAGCAGTGAAGGCGGGAGGGGTGAGCAGTTCTTC
NA NA TRBJ1-1 TRBV7-9 CASSLSVGGTEAFF TGTGCCAGCAGCTTATCGGTGGGGGGGACTGAAGCTTTCTTT
TRBD2 NA TRBJ2-4 TRBV5-1 CASSAGTSGSQGNIQYF TGCGCCAGCAGCGCTGGGACTAGCGGAAGCCAGGGAAACATTCAGTACTTC
TRBD1 once TRBJ1-1 TRBV11-2 CASGTGRWNTEAFF TGTGCCAGCGGGACAGGGAGGTGGAACACTGAAGCTTTCTTT
NA NA TRBJ2-3 TRBV5-1 CASSLSLGATDTQYF TGCGCCAGCAGCTTGTCGTTAGGGGCGACAGATACGCAGTATTTT
NA NA TRBJ2-1 TRBV20-1 CSASKPGDNEQFF TGCAGTGCTAGTAAGCCTGGAGACAATGAGCAGTTCTTC
NA NA TRBJ1-5 TRBV5-1 CASSEDGVNQPQHF TGCGCCAGCAGCGAGGACGGGGTCAATCAGCCCCAGCATTTT
NA NA TRBJ1-3 TRBV25-1 CATGEARSGNTIYF TGTGCCACCGGCGAGGCCCGCTCTGGAAACACCATATATTTT
NA NA TRBJ2-1 TRBV29-1 CSALHQRNEQFF TGCAGCGCCCTACATCAGCGCAATGAGCAGTTCTTC
NA NA TRBJ1-2 TRBV6-5 CASRGTGRGYTF TGTGCCAGCAGGGGAACAGGGCGCGGCTACACCTTC
TRBD2 few TRBJ2-2 TRBV5-1 CASSRTSGSLISGELFF TGCGCCAGCAGCCGGACTAGCGGGAGCTTGATTTCCGGGGAGCTGTTTTTT
TRBD1 NA TRBJ1-1 TRBV12-3/TRBV12-4 CASLRQGNTEAFF TGTGCCAGCCTTAGACAGGGGAACACTGAAGCTTTCTTT
TRBD1 NA TRBJ1-1 TRBV2 CASRIQGMGDTEAFF TGTGCCAGCAGAATACAGGGGATGGGGGACACTGAAGCTTTCTTT
TRBD1 NA TRBJ1-3 TRBV30 CAWTGGPGNTIYF TGTGCCTGGACAGGGGGCCCTGGAAACACCATATATTTT
TRBD2 NA TRBJ2-1 TRBV28 CASSKAGGPSEQFF TGTGCCAGCAGTAAAGCGGGAGGGCCGAGTGAGCAGTTCTTC
NA once TRBJ2-3 TRBV3-1/TRBV3-2 CASSQGDFTDTQYF TGTGCCAGCAGCCAAGGGGACTTTACAGATACGCAGTATTTT
NA NA TRBJ2-1 TRBV11-3 CASSLAGTSYNEQFF TGTGCCAGCAGCTTAGCGGGTACTTCCTACAATGAGCAGTTCTTC
NA NA TRBJ1-2 TRBV6-5 CASSRGQLYGYTF TGTGCCAGCTCAAGAGGGCAGCTCTATGGCTACACCTTC
NA NA TRBJ2-1 TRBV9 CASSVGSAGASVEQFF TGTGCCAGCAGCGTAGGCTCCGCGGGGGCCTCGGTGGAGCAGTTCTTC
NA NA TRBJ2-6 TRBV28 CASSFPGGAGANVLTF TGTGCCAGCAGTTTCCCCGGCGGAGCAGGGGCCAACGTCCTGACTTTC